This passage covers 2 T cell receptor beta chains from one sample sequenced in a study of blood T cell repertoires in COVID-19. Clones were read by immunoSEQ multiplex PCR, and TCRdb kept only the in-frame ones, dropping some. The sample has roughly 200,000 clones, 80% to 90% seen once. The sample comprised PBMCs or T cells enriched from blood (not recorded which). These receptors were collected from a man aged 40-49 years who had recovered from COVID-19.

V gene TRBV14 combines with J gene TRBJ1-1; D gene uncertain. Germline lookup yields CDR1 SGHDN and CDR2 FVKESK. This CDR3 has 13 residues. V was cut by 2 bases and J by 6 bases, with 10 bases left in between. The CDR3 region is CASSQFLASEAFF. The DNA for the CDR3 is TGTGCCAGCAGCCAATTTCTAGCCTCTGAAGCTTTCTTT.

The chain recombines TRBV11-3 with TRBJ2-2; the match to TRBD1 covers 9 bases. This CDR3 contains 15 residues. From germline, CDR1 is SGHNT and CDR2 YENEEA. V shed 5 bases and J 6 bases; nucleotides not matched to a gene: 7. As DNA, the CDR3 is TGTGCCAGCAGCGTATCCGGGACAGGGCCCGGGGAGCTGTTTTTT. Translation: CASSVSGTGPGELFF.